The entry below gives a single TCR beta chain sequence along with its context. Its matching antigen is unknown. The same CDR3 is also encoded by other DNA sequences in this sample. This entry belongs to a study of shared clonotypes between healthy human individuals. General study points: Deeper or shallower sequencing was expected to change how clonotypes are shared among donors.

The CDR3 runs to 14 residues. Germline V gene lookup returns CDR1 SGHRS and CDR2 YFSETQ. J lost 2 bases, V lost 7 bases, and 6 bases had no gene match. Some clones are missing from TCRdb's copy, which holds only in-frame ones; the method was immunoSEQ multiplex PCR. The sample shows some 2 million clones, roughly 96% of them seen only once. The chain links TRBV5-1 to TRBJ1-2; TRBD1 agrees at 9 bases. The TCR was taken from a man aged 18-30 years in good health. The sequencing sample was made of naive CD4+ T cells sorted from blood. Subset meaning: CD45RA+ positively selected. CDR3 nucleotide sequence: TGCGCCAGCTCAACCGGGACAGGGAACTATGGCTACACCTTC. It specifies CASSTGTGNYGYTF. Supplemented by reference TRBV5-1 and TRBJ1-2, the full variable domain reads KAGVTQTPRYLIKTRGQQVTLSCSPISGHRSVSWYQQTPGQGLQFLFEYFSETQRNKGNFPGRFSGRQFSNSRSEMNVSTLELGDSALYLCASSTGTGNYGYTFGSGTRLTVV.